This passage covers 22 T cell receptor beta chains from one sample sequenced in a study of T cell responses to AZD1222 COVID-19 vaccine. Generated by immunoSEQ multiplex PCR, the TCRdb table keeps only in-frame clones and is missing some. The table lists over 110,000 clones, just under 95% of them singletons. This sample comprised peripheral blood, obtained on day 0 of AZD1222 vaccination. These receptors originate from an adult in good health.

The CDR3 DNA reads TGTGCCAGCAGTTTAATAGGTGGAGGCAATCAGCCCCAGCATTTT. It translates to CASSLIGGGNQPQHF. This chain uses TRBV28 with TRBJ1-5; D unresolved. Germline CDR1 reads MDHEN; CDR2 reads SYDVKM. Trimming stripped 2 bases from V and 2 bases from J, with 10 bases between. The length of the CDR3 is 15 residues.

V and J are TRBV28 and TRBJ1-4, with D possibly TRBD1 on 5 matching bases. V dropped 5 bases and J dropped 5 bases, with 15 bases sitting between them. The CDR3 runs 15 residues. CDR1 MDHEN and CDR2 SYDVKM come from the germline V gene. The CDR3 is CASSPPDKRNEKLFF. As DNA, the CDR3 is TGTGCCAGCAGTCCCCCGGACAAGCGGAATGAAAAACTGTTTTTT.

The V gene is TRBV3-1 (or the pseudogene TRBV3-2), the J gene TRBJ1-3, with D possibly being TRBD1 (6 bases). The CDR3 sequence is 16 residues long. Between the trimmed V and J ends, which lost 7 bases and 1 base, there was a span of 17 bases. Germline CDR1 and CDR2: LGHDT and YNNKEL (reference sequence). Here the CDR3 DNA reads TGTGCCAGCAATTGGGGGGCTAGGCGATCTGGAAACACCATATATTTT. It yields the protein CASNWGARRSGNTIYF.

This clone was observed a single time. V usage is TRBV29-1 and J usage is TRBJ1-3; D remains unclear. The CDR3 runs 12 residues. Germline assignment: CDR1 SQVTM and CDR2 ANQGSEA. The germline V and J ends were trimmed by 2 bases and 3 bases, with 5 bases remaining between them. In nucleotides, the CDR3 is TGCAGCGTTGAACTTGGTGGAAACACCATATATTTT. The encoded protein is CSVELGGNTIYF.

This clone was counted a single time. This sequence joins TRBV28 and TRBJ2-7, with D unresolved. The CDR3 runs 11 residues. Germline V gives CDR1 MDHEN, CDR2 SYDVKM. The CDR3 nucleotides are TGTGCGACTGGGAACTCCTACGAGCAGTACTTC. This codes for CATGNSYEQYF.

CDR3 DNA sequence: TGCGCCAGCAGCTTGGACCGGACCGAGATTTCACCCCTCCACTTT. Its translation is CASSLDRTEISPLHF. The rearrangement links TRBV5-1 to TRBJ1-6; no reliable D call. The CDR3 contains 15 residues. The germline CDR1 and CDR2 sequences are SGHRS and YFSETQ. The V end was cut by 0 bases, the J end by 9 bases, with 13 bases between.

This clone is a singleton in its sample. The V and J genes are TRBV28 and TRBJ2-7; D is possibly TRBD2 (7 bases). Germline CDR1 and CDR2: MDHEN and SYDVKM. The V and J ends lost 6 bases and 3 bases respectively, with 15 bases between them. The CDR3 sequence is 14 residues long. CDR3 DNA sequence: TGTGCCAGCAGGGTATCCGGGGGGCTCTACGAGCAGTACTTC. This encodes CASRVSGGLYEQYF.

The CDR3: CASRTGETQYF. CDR3 bases: TGTGCCAGCAGGACAGGGGAGACCCAGTACTTC. This sequence joins TRBV28 and TRBJ2-5, with TRBD1 identical over 7 bases. CDR1 and CDR2 (germline): MDHEN, SYDVKM. The CDR3 extends over 11 amino acids. V gave up 6 bases and J gave up 5 bases; unmatched junction bases: 0.

J is TRBJ2-2 and V is TRBV10-3; a weak D match, TRBD2 (6 bases). The CDR3 is 16 amino acids. Germline-derived CDR1 and CDR2 are ENHRY and SYGVKD. V was pared by 4 bases and J by 7 bases, with 19 bases between. CDR3 in DNA: TGTGCCATCAGTGGGGTCGGGAAGGGGAGGAACGGGGAGCTGTTTTTT. Its translation is CAISGVGKGRNGELFF.

The CDR3 coding sequence is TGCAGCGCCATGACAGGCGGGGAGCTGTTTTTT. Its translation is CSAMTGGELFF. This chain links TRBV29-1 with TRBJ2-2, with D possibly matching TRBD1 (6 bases). This CDR3 comprises 11 residues. From germline, CDR1 is SQVTM and CDR2 ANQGSEA. Trimming removed 7 bases from V and 7 bases from J, with 10 bases in between.

This clone came up many times. The chain couples TRBV15 to TRBJ2-5; 10 nucleotides match TRBD2. The CDR3 length is 16 residues. Trimming at V came to 5 bases and at J to 0 bases, leaving 6 bases not matched to a gene. In germline, CDR1 is LNHNV, CDR2 YYDKDF (reference sequence). The CDR3: CATSSTSGSYQETQYF. Written as DNA, the CDR3 is TGTGCCACCAGCTCGACTAGCGGGTCGTACCAAGAGACCCAGTACTTC.

In this sample, this clone turned up once. The chain has TRBV5-1 and TRBJ2-1; 8 nucleotides match TRBD2. Losses at the gene ends were 6 bases for V and 3 bases for J; bases not matched to a gene: 5. Germline loops: CDR1 SGHRS, CDR2 YFSETQ. The CDR3 totals 14 residues. The CDR3 is CASTERGSYNEQFF. The CDR3 DNA follows: TGCGCCAGCACCGAGCGGGGGAGCTACAATGAGCAGTTCTTC.

This sequence joins TRBV6-5 and TRBJ2-7; TRBD2 is a possible D gene (6 bases). The CDR3 has 15 residues. CDR1 and CDR2 (germline): MNHEY, SVGAGI. With 3 bases removed from V and 4 bases from J, the gap between germline ends came to 16 bases. DNA of the CDR3: TGTGCCAGCAGTTATGGTAGCGGAAGGACGTACGAGCAGTACTTC. It codes for CASSYGSGRTYEQYF.

This sequence joins TRBV16 and TRBJ2-2; 7 bases are a match to TRBD1. CDR1 and CDR2 (germline): KGHSY, FQNENV. Germline trimming cut 4 bases from V and 2 bases from J; bases unmatched to any gene: 4. The CDR3 has 15 residues. The CDR3 DNA follows: TGTGCCAGCAGCCCAAGACAGGGTAACACCGGGGAGCTGTTTTTT. Protein product: CASSPRQGNTGELFF.

This CDR3 reads CASSQGPLAELFF. CDR3 coding DNA: TGCGCCAGCAGCCAGGGACCATTAGCGGAGCTGTTTTTT. The chain carries TRBV5-1 and TRBJ2-2; D may correspond to TRBD1 or TRBD2 (5 bases each). CDR1 is SGHRS, CDR2 YFSETQ, per germline. This CDR3 contains 13 residues. V gave up 4 bases and J gave up 10 bases, with 14 bases separating them. Full variable domain (rest looked up from reference TRBV5-1 and TRBJ2-2): KAGVTQTPRYLIKTRGQQVTLSCSPISGHRSVSWYQQTPGQGLQFLFEYFSETQRNKGNFPGRFSGRQFSNSRSEMNVSTLELGDSALYLCASSQGPLAELFFGEGSRLTVL.

CDR3 amino acids: CASSLGGGSPYEQYF. The CDR3, as DNA: TGTGCCAGCAGTCTCGGGGGGGGGAGCCCTTACGAGCAGTACTTC. This chain links TRBV27 with TRBJ2-7, with 8 bases identical to TRBD2. Per germline, CDR1 MNHEY and CDR2 SMNVEV (reference sequence). The CDR3 loop spans 15 amino acids. The V and J ends lost 5 bases and 4 bases, in that order; junction bases with no gene match: 10.

The chain joins TRBV11-3 to TRBJ2-2, with D tentatively TRBD2 (5 bases). V was shortened by 5 bases and J by 7 bases, with 8 bases between the two germline ends. Germline CDR1 SGHNT, CDR2 YENEEA. The CDR3 sequence is 12 residues long. CDR3 sequence reads: CASSEGLGELFF. As DNA, the CDR3 is TGTGCCAGCAGCGAGGGTCTCGGGGAGCTGTTTTTT. The whole variable domain, filled in from reference TRBV11-3 and TRBJ2-2, reads EAGVVQSPRYKIIEKKQPVAFWCNPISGHNTLYWYLQNLGQGPELLIRYENEEAVDDSQLPKDRFSAERLKGVDSTLKIQPAELGDSAVYLCASSEGLGELFFGEGSRLTVL.

The V gene is TRBV5-1, the J gene TRBJ1-2; D may be TRBD1 (6 bases). The germline gives CDR1 SGHRS, CDR2 YFSETQ. Between the trimmed V and J ends, which lost 6 bases and 7 bases, there was a span of 16 bases. This CDR3 is 13 amino acids long. CDR3 amino acids: CASKGGEHRGYTF. For the CDR3, the DNA is TGCGCCAGCAAGGGGGGGGAGCACCGTGGCTACACCTTC.

The chain recombines TRBV7-2 with TRBJ2-7; D perhaps matches TRBD1 (7 bases). The V gene lost 1 base and the J gene lost 4 bases, with 14 bases spanning the gap. CDR1 and CDR2 (germline): SGHTA, FQGNSA. There are 15 residues in the CDR3. The CDR3 DNA is TGTGCCAGCAGCTTAGGGAGGGGGCTAGTGTACGAGCAGTACTTC. It codes for CASSLGRGLVYEQYF.

V is TRBV5-4 and J is TRBJ1-1, with TRBD1 identical over 7 bases. The CDR3 consists of 14 residues. V trimming: 0 bases; J trimming: 3 bases; junction bases outside the gene matches: 2. The germline V gene encodes CDR1 SGHNT and CDR2 YYREEE (reference sequence). CDR3 protein: CASSLGQGYTEAFF. The CDR3 bases are TGTGCCAGCAGCTTGGGACAGGGTTACACTGAAGCTTTCTTT. Complete variable domain (other parts from reference TRBV5-4 and TRBJ1-1): ETGVTQSPTHLIKTRGQQVTLRCSSQSGHNTVSWYQQALGQGPQFIFQYYREEENGRGNFPPRFSGLQFPNYSSELNVNALELDDSALYLCASSLGQGYTEAFFGQGTRLTVV.

This clone occurred once. The V gene is TRBV6-4, the J gene TRBJ2-7; D call uncertain. Germline assignment: CDR1 MRHNA and CDR2 SNTAGT. Deletions cut 0 bases from V and 6 bases from J, with 9 bases between. The CDR3 runs 13 residues. The CDR3 nucleotides read TGTGCCAGCAGTGACTCAGGAGTGTCCGAGCAGTACTTC. Its translation is CASSDSGVSEQYF.

V gene TRBV27 combines with J gene TRBJ1-2; weak D call: TRBD1 (6 bases). The V gene's germline CDR1 is MNHEY and CDR2 SMNVEV (reference sequence). Trimming stripped 5 bases from V and 2 bases from J, with 9 bases between. This CDR3 has 13 residues. The DNA for the CDR3 is TGTGCCAGCAGTGGACAGCCGAACTATGGCTACACCTTC. Amino acid sequence: CASSGQPNYGYTF.